This T cell receptor (beta chain) is drawn from a study of blood T cell repertoires in COVID-19. This table comes from immunoSEQ multiplex PCR, and its TCRdb copy is limited to in-frame clones, with some not included. The sample has 54,000 or so clones; 86% are singletons. Deletions cut 6 bases from V and 10 bases from J, with 16 bases between. There are 13 residues in the CDR3. Germline V gene data show CDR1 as MGHDK and CDR2 as SYGVNS. This TCR derives from a woman older than 75 with acute or convalescent COVID-19. Material: peripheral blood. The J gene is TRBJ1-5, the V gene TRBV25-1; D is unclear. CDR3 nucleotide sequence: TGTGCCAGCAGCGCCGGAGACGGCACCCCCCAGCATTTT. Amino acid sequence: CASSAGDGTPQHF.